One T cell receptor beta chain is described in this entry. The antigen is not known. This record belongs to a study of cytomegalovirus exposure and HLA in healthy donors. Per the germline V gene, CDR1 is SGHRS and CDR2 is YFSETQ. Trimming removed 0 bases from V and 1 base from J, with 10 bases in between. The CDR3 runs 15 residues. The primer mix had 60 Vbeta and 13 Jbeta primers. Produced via immunoSEQ multiplex PCR; TCRdb's table is partial and in-frame only. The repertoire includes over 200,000 clones, approximately 78% of them detected once, and approximately 3.8% sits in the top ten. General study findings and limits: Cytomegalovirus-associated TCR beta chains were listed, numbering roughly 150. Analyzed later, association rates of TCRs varied across HLA loci, with DRB1 most and HLA-C fewest.

The sequenced sample consisted of PBMCs. The source is a male donor in good health and CMV-seronegative. This chain uses TRBV5-1 with TRBJ1-2; D unresolved. CDR3: CASSLGPVINYGYTF. The CDR3 bases are TGCGCCAGCAGCTTGGGGCCAGTCATTAACTATGGCTACACCTTC.